The rows below give T cell receptor beta chains drawn from one sample of a study of cytomegalovirus exposure and HLA in healthy donors. The protocol was immunoSEQ multiplex PCR, while the TCRdb copy is restricted to in-frame clones and leaves out a portion. The sample consists of roughly 200,000 clones, about four fifths of them appearing once. The sample taken for sequencing was PBMCs. These receptors all come from a woman aged 30 to 39 in good health and CMV-seropositive. The CDR3 runs from the conserved cysteine through the conserved F or W. The D gene is left open where the match is weak. Size tells how often a clone was seen (once, few, many) or the class of an expanded clone, and some rows leave it out.

J gene | V gene | clone size | D gene | CDR3 protein | CDR3 DNA
TRBJ2-2 | TRBV27 | - | - | CASSKPQGTGELFF | TGTGCCAGCAGTAAGCCGCAGGGCACCGGGGAGCTGTTTTTT
TRBJ1-4 | TRBV7-9 | - | - | CSSSLGRGPNNEKLFF | TGTTCCAGCAGCTTAGGACGCGGGCCAAACAATGAAAAACTGTTTTTT
TRBJ1-5 | TRBV7-9 | - | - | CASSFNDGRASQPQHF | TGTGCCAGCAGCTTTAACGACGGCAGGGCATCTCAGCCCCAGCATTTT
TRBJ1-2 | TRBV2 | once | - | CASSVGLGISNYGYTF | TGTGCCAGCAGTGTCGGGCTCGGGATTTCTAACTATGGCTACACCTTC
TRBJ1-1 | TRBV5-4 | - | - | CANSLIWAEDTEAFF | TGTGCCAACAGCCTTATCTGGGCCGAAGACACTGAAGCTTTCTTT
TRBJ1-4 | TRBV27 | - | - | CASSPESPATNEKLFF | TGTGCCAGCAGTCCCGAGTCCCCTGCAACTAATGAAAAACTGTTTTTT
TRBJ2-5 | TRBV7-3 | once | - | CASSLGGLGETQYF | TGTGCCAGCAGCTTAGGAGGGCTGGGGGAGACCCAGTACTTC
TRBJ2-4 | TRBV19 | - | TRBD2 | CASSTSFLTSVKNSQYF | TGTGCCAGTAGTACCTCCTTCTTGACTAGCGTTAAAAACAGTCAGTACTTC
TRBJ1-1 | TRBV6-6 | - | - | CATLAGLTEAFF | TGTGCCACCCTCGCGGGGCTCACTGAAGCTTTCTTT
TRBJ1-4 | TRBV4-2 | few | - | CASSQDGTGRNEKLFF | TGTGCCAGCAGCCAAGATGGTACAGGGCGGAATGAAAAACTGTTTTTT
TRBJ2-7 | TRBV7-8 | - | - | CASSDRFAYEQYF | TGTGCCAGCAGCGACAGGTTTGCCTACGAGCAGTACTTC
TRBJ2-7 | TRBV7-9 | - | TRBD1 | CASSKQGIRYEQYF | TGTGCCAGCAGCAAACAGGGGATAAGGTACGAGCAGTACTTC
TRBJ1-5 | TRBV2 | - | - | CASRREGNQPQHF | TGTGCCAGCAGGAGGGAGGGCAATCAGCCCCAGCATTTT
TRBJ2-7 | TRBV2 | - | - | CASSKTDYEQYF | TGTGCCAGCAGTAAGACAGATTACGAGCAGTACTTC
TRBJ2-7 | TRBV7-2 | few | - | CASSPRPGTSSYEQYF | TGTGCCAGCAGCCCCCGTCCCGGGACTTCATCCTACGAGCAGTACTTC
TRBJ2-4 | TRBV5-5 | - | TRBD2 | CASSLAGRGRGGDIQYF | TGTGCCAGCAGCTTGGCCGGGAGGGGGCGGGGGGGTGACATTCAGTACTTC
TRBJ2-1 | TRBV5-6 | - | - | CASSHSGRSYNEQFF | TGTGCCAGCAGCCACTCTGGGCGCTCCTACAATGAGCAGTTCTTC
TRBJ2-1 | TRBV5-4 | - | - | CASSPHSPYNEQFF | TGTGCCAGCAGCCCCCACAGCCCATACAATGAGCAGTTCTTC
TRBJ2-1 | TRBV19 | - | TRBD2 | CASSGGGGGTYNEQFF | TGTGCCAGTAGTGGGGGGGGCGGGGGGACCTACAATGAGCAGTTCTTC
TRBJ2-7 | TRBV29-1 | - | TRBD1 | CSGSTGSYEQYF | TGCAGCGGATCGACAGGGTCCTACGAGCAGTACTTC
TRBJ1-2 | TRBV28 | - | - | CASSFGWTAPYGYTF | TGTGCCAGCAGTTTTGGGTGGACAGCTCCATATGGCTACACCTTC
TRBJ2-5 | TRBV5-4 | - | - | CASSLDSQETQYF | TGTGCCAGCAGCTTAGACTCCCAAGAGACCCAGTACTTC
TRBJ2-2 | TRBV5-1 | - | - | CASSFSGAVGELLF | TGCGCCAGCAGCTTTTCAGGGGCTGTCGGGGAGCTGCTTTTT
TRBJ1-1 | TRBV28 | - | TRBD1 | CASRTGERYAFF | TGTGCCAGCAGGACAGGGGAAAGGTATGCTTTCTTT
TRBJ2-7 | TRBV30 | - | TRBD1 | CAWSSNRGRLRGRDF | TGTGCCTGGAGTTCCAACAGGGGAAGATTAAGGGGCCGGGACTTC
TRBJ2-3 | TRBV2 | - | TRBD2 | CAAGGDTSTDTQYF | TGTGCAGCGGGGGGGGACACCAGCACAGATACGCAGTATTTT
TRBJ2-2 | TRBV19 | - | TRBD1 | CASTMVQGVTGELFF | TGTGCCAGTACCATGGTACAGGGGGTAACCGGGGAGCTGTTTTTT
TRBJ1-6 | TRBV2 | - | - | CASKSAGGTSPLHF | TGTGCCAGCAAGAGCGCTGGCGGTACTTCACCCCTCCACTTT